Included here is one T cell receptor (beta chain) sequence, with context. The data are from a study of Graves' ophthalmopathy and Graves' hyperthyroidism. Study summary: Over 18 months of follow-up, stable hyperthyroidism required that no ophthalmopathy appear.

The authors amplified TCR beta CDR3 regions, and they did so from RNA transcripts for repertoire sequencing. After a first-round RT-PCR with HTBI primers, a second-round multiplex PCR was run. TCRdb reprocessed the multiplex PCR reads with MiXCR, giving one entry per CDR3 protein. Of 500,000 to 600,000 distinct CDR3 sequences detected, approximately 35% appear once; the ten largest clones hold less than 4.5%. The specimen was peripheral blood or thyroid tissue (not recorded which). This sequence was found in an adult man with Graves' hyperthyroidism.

As DNA, the CDR3 is TGTGCCAGCAGCACCGGGACTTCCACAGATACGCAGTATTTT. Protein: CASSTGTSTDTQYF. The chain joins TRBV7-8 to TRBJ2-3; a possible D gene is TRBD2 (6 bases). This CDR3 comprises 14 residues. With 5 bases removed from V and 2 bases from J, the gap between germline ends came to 11 bases. Germline loops: CDR1 SGHVS, CDR2 FQNEAQ.